The present T cell receptor beta chain was sequenced within a study of blood T cell repertoires in COVID-19. Study-level information: Specimens from acute and convalescent COVID-19 originated in the United States, Italy and Spain. T cells, B-cell-depleted T cells, or PBMCs supplied cDNA or gDNA.

Clones were read by immunoSEQ multiplex PCR, and TCRdb kept only the in-frame ones, dropping some. The sample shows fewer than 90,000 clones, 87% of them seen only once. The CDR3 contains 15 residues. The V and J ends lost 8 bases and 6 bases respectively, with 17 bases between them. The chain couples TRBV23-1 to TRBJ1-6; possibly TRBD1 for D (5 bases). TRBV23-1 is an ORF, with its function uncertain. The sample comprised peripheral blood. The sequence derives from a male donor with acute or convalescent COVID-19. CDR3 coding DNA: TGCGCCAGCTCCAGATGGGGGACTGGTAATTCACCCCTCCACTTT. Protein product: CASSRWGTGNSPLHF.